The 21 T cell receptor beta chains below all came from one sample that was sequenced in a study of Ad26.COV2.S vaccination and SARS-CoV-2 variants. The protocol was immunoSEQ multiplex PCR, while the TCRdb copy is restricted to in-frame clones and leaves out a portion. The sample has hundreds of thousands of clones, around 89% seen once. Treatment: roughly 18 received Ad26.COV2.S at low or high dose, single or two shots; 5 received placebo; per-sample allocation not given. Each sample was drawn 63 days after the first injection (of vaccine or placebo). The sequenced sample was peripheral blood, obtained in a trial of Ad26.COV2.S vaccine versus placebo. Receptor source: a person between 18 and 59 years old who received the Ad26.COV2.S COVID-19 vaccine or a placebo.

The chain has TRBV6-2 or TRBV6-3 and TRBJ2-7; unclear D gene. Trimming left V 2 bases short and J 3 bases short, with 11 bases between. CDR3 length: 14 residues. Germline V gives CDR1 MNHEY, CDR2 SVGEGT. CDR3 loop: CASSYRVTLYEQYF. DNA for the CDR3: TGTGCCAGCAGTTACAGGGTCACACTCTACGAGCAGTACTTC.

The chain uses TRBV30 and TRBJ1-1; TRBD1 aligns across 7 bases. Germline V lookup: CDR1 GTSNPN, CDR2 SVGIG (reference sequence). V was pared by 3 bases and J by 5 bases, with 6 bases of the junction left unmatched. This CDR3 is built from 13 residues. CDR3 amino acids: CAWSFGTVTEAFF. In nucleotides, the CDR3 is TGTGCCTGGAGCTTCGGGACAGTTACTGAAGCTTTCTTT.

This clone was seen a single time. The V call is TRBV28, the J call TRBJ2-5; D ambiguous. Germline-derived CDR1 and CDR2 are MDHEN and SYDVKM. V gave up 3 bases and J gave up 5 bases, with 10 bases separating them. CDR3 size: 13 residues. The CDR3 DNA reads as TGTGCCAGCAGTTTTAACCGAAGGGAGACCCAGTACTTC. Protein product: CASSFNRRETQYF.

The CDR3 loop reads CASSLSPRDRVADTQYF. For the CDR3, the DNA is TGTGCCAGCAGTCTCTCCCCCCGGGACAGGGTGGCAGATACGCAGTATTTT. V and J are TRBV28 and TRBJ2-3, with 9 nucleotides matching TRBD1. CDR1 is MDHEN, CDR2 SYDVKM, per germline. J was trimmed by 4 bases and V by 5 bases; bases with no gene match: 13. This CDR3 has 17 amino acids. Full variable domain (missing parts from reference TRBV28 and TRBJ2-3): DVKVTQSSRYLVKRTGEKVFLECVQDMDHENMFWYRQDPGLGLRLIYFSYDVKMKEKGDIPEGYSVSREKKERFSLILESASTNQTSMYLCASSLSPRDRVADTQYFGPGTRLTVL.

The rearrangement joins TRBV7-9 to TRBJ2-1; 7 bases align to TRBD1. Germline-derived CDR1 and CDR2 are SEHNR and FQNEAQ (reference sequence). The length of the CDR3 is 17 residues. V gave up 5 bases and J gave up 5 bases; unmatched junction bases: 15. In DNA form, the CDR3 reads TGTGCCAGCAGCCCGATAGGGGGCCCCGCTTACCACAATGAGCAGTTCTTC. Its protein product is CASSPIGGPAYHNEQFF. The variable domain in full, completed from reference TRBV7-9 and TRBJ2-1, reads DTGVSQNPRHKITKRGQNVTFRCDPISEHNRLYWYRQTLGQGPEFLTYFQNEAQLEKSRLLSDRFSAERPKGSFSTLEIQRTEQGDSAMYLCASSPIGGPAYHNEQFFGPGTRLTVL.

The rearrangement uses TRBV28 and TRBJ2-5; 7 bases agree with TRBD2. The CDR3 consists of 15 residues. Trimming took 6 bases from V and 3 from J; bases not matched to a gene: 10. Germline CDR1 is MDHEN and CDR2 is SYDVKM. The CDR3 spells CASSPSGGREETQYF. Here the CDR3 DNA reads TGTGCCAGCAGCCCCTCCGGTGGGAGGGAAGAGACCCAGTACTTC.

This CDR3 is CASSHLGLNTEAFF. The DNA of the CDR3 is TGCGCCAGCAGCCACCTCGGACTGAACACTGAAGCTTTCTTT. This chain connects TRBV4-1 to TRBJ1-1; D gene ambiguous. The CDR3 runs to 14 residues. With 3 bases removed from V and 0 bases from J, the gap between germline ends came to 8 bases. CDR1 and CDR2 (germline): MGHRA, YSYEKL.

This clone was seen just once. V usage is TRBV4-1 and J usage is TRBJ2-7, with TRBD2 identical over 9 bases. The trim removed 4 bases at V and 2 bases at J, leaving 9 bases unmatched. The CDR3 is 16 residues long. Germline assignment: CDR1 MGHRA and CDR2 YSYEKL. The chain's CDR3 is CASSLHVAGGTYEQYF. CDR3 DNA sequence: TGCGCCAGCAGCCTCCACGTGGCGGGAGGGACCTACGAGCAGTACTTC.

The chain joins TRBV5-1 to TRBJ2-2; no clear D. The CDR3 consists of 12 residues. V was cut by 7 bases and J by 2 bases, with 6 bases left in between. Per the germline V gene, CDR1 is SGHRS and CDR2 is YFSETQ. CDR3 loop: CASCQNTGELFF. DNA of the CDR3: TGCGCCAGCTGTCAAAACACCGGGGAGCTGTTTTTT.

This sequence joins TRBV11-2 and TRBJ1-3, with D maybe TRBD1 (5 bases). The ends were cut back, 5 bases at V and 0 bases at J, with 14 bases in the middle. The CDR3 covers 16 residues. Germline V gene data show CDR1 as SGHAT and CDR2 as FQNNGV. In DNA, the CDR3 is TGTGCCAGCAGCACGGGGGTTCCCTACTCTGGAAACACCATATATTTT. Amino acids: CASSTGVPYSGNTIYF.

The rearrangement joins TRBV14 to TRBJ2-4; the D is unclear. V shed 6 bases and J shed 0 bases, with 9 bases lying between them. The CDR3 runs to 14 residues. Looked up from germline, CDR1 is SGHDN and CDR2 is FVKESK. This CDR3 is CASSLGLAKNIQYF. The CDR3 coding sequence is TGTGCCAGCAGTTTGGGGTTAGCCAAAAACATTCAGTACTTC.

The rearrangement joins TRBV7-9 to TRBJ1-5; D is perhaps TRBD1 (6 bases). This CDR3 is 15 amino acids long. V lost 4 bases, J lost 3 bases, and 13 bases lay in between. Germline CDR1 is SEHNR and CDR2 is FQNEAQ (reference sequence). In nucleotides, the CDR3 is TGTGCCAGCAGCTCATTGGGGGGGCTCAATCAGCCCCAGCATTTT. Amino acid sequence: CASSSLGGLNQPQHF.

This chain joins TRBV11-1 and TRBJ1-2; D call uncertain. V was shortened by 0 bases and J by 3 bases, with 5 bases between the two germline ends. The germline CDR1 and CDR2 sequences are SGHAT and FQDESV (reference sequence). The CDR3 has 13 residues. CDR3: CASSLANDYGYTF. DNA of the CDR3: TGTGCCAGCAGCTTAGCGAACGACTATGGCTACACCTTC.

CDR3 protein: CASNRQRGVEYF. CDR3 DNA: TGTGCCAGCAACAGACAGCGGGGGGTAGAGTATTTT. The genes are TRBV2 and TRBJ2-3; 9 positions match TRBD2. The CDR3 sequence is 12 residues long. Trimming at V came to 7 bases and at J to 13 bases, leaving 9 bases not matched to a gene. Germline CDR1 and CDR2: SNHLY and FYNNEI.

The chain is built from TRBV18 and TRBJ1-1; 10 nucleotides agree with TRBD1. Germline CDR1 KGHSH, CDR2 LQKENI. This CDR3 is built from 17 residues. V shed 4 bases, J shed 1 base, and the junction held 9 bases outside the gene matches. CDR3 DNA: TGTGCCAGCTCACTGAGGACAGGGGGAACCCCGAACACTGAAGCTTTCTTT. Translated: CASSLRTGGTPNTEAFF.

The chain joins TRBV19 to TRBJ2-2; 12 nucleotides line up with TRBD2. The CDR3 runs to 16 residues. CDR1 is LNHDA and CDR2 is SQIVND in the germline V gene (reference sequence). The V segment lost 5 bases and the J segment 3 bases; nucleotides outside the gene matches: 4. The CDR3 coding sequence is TGTGCCAGTAGTCTAAGACTAGCGGGAGACACCGGGGAGCTGTTTTTT. Its translation: CASSLRLAGDTGELFF.

The chain combines TRBV2 with TRBJ1-6; 7 nucleotides match TRBD1. This CDR3 has 16 residues. In germline, CDR1 is SNHLY, CDR2 FYNNEI. The J segment lost 7 bases and the V segment lost 4 bases, leaving 10 bases of the junction unmatched. CDR3 nucleotide sequence: TGTGCCAGCAGTGGACAGGGAATTTGGGGCAATTCACCCCTCCACTTT. Protein sequence: CASSGQGIWGNSPLHF.

The gene calls are TRBV28 and TRBJ2-1, with TRBD1 matching over 10 bases. This CDR3 contains 15 residues. Trimming at V came to 4 bases and at J to 7 bases, leaving 7 bases not matched to a gene. Looked up from germline, CDR1 is MDHEN and CDR2 is SYDVKM. In DNA form, the CDR3 reads TGTGCCAGCAGTTCTGACAGGGGGCTAGCTAATGAGCAGTTCTTC. Encoded protein: CASSSDRGLANEQFF.

The rearrangement joins TRBV6-5 to TRBJ2-3, with 11 bases lining up with TRBD2. Germline lookup yields CDR1 MNHEY and CDR2 SVGAGI. CDR3 length: 14 amino acids. V lost 6 bases to trimming and J lost 4 bases; unmatched junction nucleotides: 3. As DNA, the CDR3 is TGTGCCAGCAGGGATAGCGGGGGGGCAGATACGCAGTATTTT. Its translation: CASRDSGGADTQYF.

The V and J genes are TRBV7-8 and TRBJ1-1, with D uncertain. CDR3 length: 11 amino acids. V was pared by 6 bases and J by 2 bases, with 4 bases between. The germline CDR1 and CDR2 sequences are SGHVS and FQNEAQ. CDR3 nucleotides: TGTGCCAGCAGACTAAACACTGAAGCTTTCTTT. It codes for CASRLNTEAFF.

The V gene is TRBV7-2, the J gene TRBJ2-7; TRBD1 might be the D (6 bases). This CDR3 is built from 14 residues. CDR1 is SGHTA, CDR2 FQGNSA, per germline. The V and J ends lost 3 bases and 6 bases respectively, with 15 bases between them. CDR3 in amino acids: CASSFWGPSPEQYF. CDR3 DNA: TGTGCCAGCAGCTTCTGGGGGCCCTCACCCGAGCAGTACTTC.